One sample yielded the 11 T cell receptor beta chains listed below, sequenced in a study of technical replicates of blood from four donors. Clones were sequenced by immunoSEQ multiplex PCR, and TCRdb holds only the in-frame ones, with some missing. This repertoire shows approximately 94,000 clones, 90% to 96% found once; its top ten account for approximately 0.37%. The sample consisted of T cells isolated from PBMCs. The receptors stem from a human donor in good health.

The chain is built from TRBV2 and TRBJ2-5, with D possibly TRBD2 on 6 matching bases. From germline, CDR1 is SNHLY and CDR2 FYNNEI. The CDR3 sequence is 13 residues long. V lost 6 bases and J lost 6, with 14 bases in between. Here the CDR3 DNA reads TGTGCCAGCAGAGGAGGGGCGGGAAAGACCCAGTACTTC. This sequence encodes CASRGGAGKTQYF.

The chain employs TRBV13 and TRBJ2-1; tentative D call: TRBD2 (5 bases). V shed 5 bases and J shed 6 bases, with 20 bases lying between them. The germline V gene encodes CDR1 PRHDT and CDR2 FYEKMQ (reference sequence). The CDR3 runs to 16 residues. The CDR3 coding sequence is TGTGCCAGCAGCGACAAAACTAGTTTTAGTATCAATGAGCAGTTCTTC. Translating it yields CASSDKTSFSINEQFF. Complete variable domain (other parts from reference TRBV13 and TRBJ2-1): AAGVIQSPRHLIKEKRETATLKCYPIPRHDTVYWYQQGPGQDPQFLISFYEKMQSDKGSIPDRFSAQQFSDYHSELNMSSLELGDSALYFCASSDKTSFSINEQFFGPGTRLTVL.

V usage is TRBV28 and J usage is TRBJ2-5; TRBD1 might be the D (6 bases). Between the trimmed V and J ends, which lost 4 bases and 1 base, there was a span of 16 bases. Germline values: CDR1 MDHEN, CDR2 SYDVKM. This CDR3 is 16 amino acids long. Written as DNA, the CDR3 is TGTGCCAGCAGTTCTATCAACAGGGTGAGCCAAGAGACCCAGTACTTC. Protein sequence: CASSSINRVSQETQYF.

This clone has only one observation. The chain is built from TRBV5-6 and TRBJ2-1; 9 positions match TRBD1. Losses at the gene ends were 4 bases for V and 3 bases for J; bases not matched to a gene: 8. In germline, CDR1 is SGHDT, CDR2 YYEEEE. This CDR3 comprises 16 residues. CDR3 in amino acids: CASSDTGTGFYNEQFF. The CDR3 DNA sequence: TGTGCCAGCAGCGACACCGGGACAGGGTTCTACAATGAGCAGTTCTTC.

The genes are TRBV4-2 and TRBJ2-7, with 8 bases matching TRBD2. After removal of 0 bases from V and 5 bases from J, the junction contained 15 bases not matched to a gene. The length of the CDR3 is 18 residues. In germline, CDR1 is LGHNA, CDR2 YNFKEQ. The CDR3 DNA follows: TGTGCCAGCAGCCAAGAACGTGTATCAGGACTAGCTTTCCACGAGCAGTACTTC. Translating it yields CASSQERVSGLAFHEQYF.

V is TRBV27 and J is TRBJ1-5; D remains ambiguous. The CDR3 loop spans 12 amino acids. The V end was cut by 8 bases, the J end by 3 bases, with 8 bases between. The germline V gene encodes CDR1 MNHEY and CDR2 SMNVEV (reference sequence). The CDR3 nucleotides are TGTGCCAGCGGAAGCGCCAATCAGCCCCAGCATTTT. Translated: CASGSANQPQHF.

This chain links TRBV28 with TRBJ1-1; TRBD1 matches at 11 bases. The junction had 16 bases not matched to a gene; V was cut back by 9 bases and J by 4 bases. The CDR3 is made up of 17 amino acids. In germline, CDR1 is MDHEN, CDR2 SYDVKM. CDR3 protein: CASPGQGGYATATEAFF. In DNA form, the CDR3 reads TGTGCCAGTCCGGGACAGGGGGGGTACGCTACTGCCACTGAAGCTTTCTTT.

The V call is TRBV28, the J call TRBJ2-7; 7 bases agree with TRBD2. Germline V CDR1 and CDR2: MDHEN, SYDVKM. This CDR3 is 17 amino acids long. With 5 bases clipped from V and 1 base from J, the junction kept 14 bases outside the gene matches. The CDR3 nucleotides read TGTGCCAGCAGTACCCAACGGGGGGTGGGGGGTTCCTACGAGCAGTACTTC. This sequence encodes CASSTQRGVGGSYEQYF. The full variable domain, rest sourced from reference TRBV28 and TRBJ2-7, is DVKVTQSSRYLVKRTGEKVFLECVQDMDHENMFWYRQDPGLGLRLIYFSYDVKMKEKGDIPEGYSVSREKKERFSLILESASTNQTSMYLCASSTQRGVGGSYEQYFGPGTRLTVT.

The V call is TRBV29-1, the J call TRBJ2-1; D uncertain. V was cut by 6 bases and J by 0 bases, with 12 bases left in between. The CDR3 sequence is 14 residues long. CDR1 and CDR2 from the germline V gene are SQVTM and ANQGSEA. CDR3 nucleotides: TGCAGCGTCCTCGACTCATTCTCCTACAATGAGCAGTTCTTC. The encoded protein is CSVLDSFSYNEQFF.

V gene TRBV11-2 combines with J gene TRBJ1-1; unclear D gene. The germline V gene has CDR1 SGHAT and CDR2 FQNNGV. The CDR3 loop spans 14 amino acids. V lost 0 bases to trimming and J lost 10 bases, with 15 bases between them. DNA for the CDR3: TGTGCCAGCAGCTTAGATTGGAGGAACGATGCAGCTTTCTTT. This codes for CASSLDWRNDAAFF.

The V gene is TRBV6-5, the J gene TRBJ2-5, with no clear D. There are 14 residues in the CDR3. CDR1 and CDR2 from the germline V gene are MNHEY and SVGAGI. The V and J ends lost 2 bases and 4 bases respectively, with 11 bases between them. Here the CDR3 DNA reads TGTGCCAGCAGTTACGTAGCTATTTCAGAGACCCAGTACTTC. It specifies CASSYVAISETQYF.